The source of this TCR beta chain is a study of radiotherapy plus CTLA-4 blockade in lung cancer. The CDR3 sequence is 16 residues long. The trim removed 8 bases at V and 2 bases at J, leaving 9 bases unmatched. Germline lookup yields CDR1 LNHNV and CDR2 YYDKDF (reference sequence). The table came from immunoSEQ multiplex PCR; TCRdb's copy has only in-frame clones and leaves some out. The profile shows 45,000 to 60,000 clones, approximately 78% of them singletons. This rearrangement joins TRBV15 to TRBJ2-3, with TRBD2 matching 11 bases. The specimen comprised peripheral blood, sampled from a patient treated with radiotherapy plus ipilimumab. The TCR originated in a human donor with non-small cell lung cancer who had stable disease on radiotherapy plus ipilimumab. DNA of the CDR3: TGTGCCACCGCCGACTCGACTAGCGGGACCACAGATACGCAGTATTTT. It codes for CATADSTSGTTDTQYF.